This TCR beta chain comes out of a study of T-cell memory formation after mild COVID-19. Study-wide findings and caveats: Chiefly within CM and EM were the contracting CD4+ clones; CD8+ ones were within EMRA.

TCRdb reanalysed the 5' RACE reads using MiXCR and keeps one entry per CDR3 protein. The sample has roughly 510,000 distinct CDR3 sequences, roughly 17% seen once. Notes on this clonotype: What it binds is unknown.

The trim removed 6 bases at V and 4 bases at J, leaving 11 bases unmatched. This CDR3 region has 15 residues. Germline V gene data show CDR1 as MNHEY and CDR2 as SVGAGI. The sample was PBMCs or a T cell subset sorted from them (not recorded which). The chain has TRBV6-5 and TRBJ2-5; TRBD1 matches at 7 bases. The clonotype originates from an adult woman who had mild COVID-19 (a few samples of this study predate the infection). Cell type and time point are not known. The CDR3 spells CASSPRQGARETQYF. The DNA of the CDR3 is TGTGCCAGCAGCCCAAGACAGGGAGCTAGAGAGACCCAGTACTTC.